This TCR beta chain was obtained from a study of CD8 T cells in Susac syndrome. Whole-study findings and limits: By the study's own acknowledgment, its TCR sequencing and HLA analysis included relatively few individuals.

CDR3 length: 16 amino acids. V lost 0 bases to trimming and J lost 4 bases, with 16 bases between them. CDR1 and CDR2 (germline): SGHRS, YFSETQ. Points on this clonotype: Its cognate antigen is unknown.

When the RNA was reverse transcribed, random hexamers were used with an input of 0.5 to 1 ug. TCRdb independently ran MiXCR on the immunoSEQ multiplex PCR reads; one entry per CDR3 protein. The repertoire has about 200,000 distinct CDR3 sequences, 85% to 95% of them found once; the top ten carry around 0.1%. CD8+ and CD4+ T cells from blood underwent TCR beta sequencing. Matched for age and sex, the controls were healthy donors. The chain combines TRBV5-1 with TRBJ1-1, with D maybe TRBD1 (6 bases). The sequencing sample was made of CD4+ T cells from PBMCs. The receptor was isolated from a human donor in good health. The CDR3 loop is CASSLVFGGRSTEAFF. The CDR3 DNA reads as TGCGCCAGCAGCTTGGTTTTCGGGGGCCGGAGCACTGAAGCTTTCTTT. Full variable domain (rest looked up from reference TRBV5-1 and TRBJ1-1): KAGVTQTPRYLIKTRGQQVTLSCSPISGHRSVSWYQQTPGQGLQFLFEYFSETQRNKGNFPGRFSGRQFSNSRSEMNVSTLELGDSALYLCASSLVFGGRSTEAFFGQGTRLTVV.